A selection of T cell receptor beta chains follows, all from one sample in a study of blood T cells in healthy people across ages. TCRdb passed the 5' RACE reads through MiXCR, listing each CDR3 protein once. Here the sample spans 750,000 to 950,000 distinct CDR3 sequences, 25% to 35% being singletons. The same sample was also used in a study of T cells of mothers and their children.

Sequencing input: blood. The source is a woman between 40 and 50 years old in good health. The CDR3 runs from the conserved cysteine through the conserved F or W. Fields, in order: D gene, clone size, J gene, V gene, CDR3 DNA, CDR3 protein. A D gene is named only where the DNA matches it firmly. Size is stated for part of the rows, as once, few or many counts, or as a class when the clone is expanded.

D: TRBD1; size: -; J: TRBJ1-4; V: TRBV5-6; DNA: TGCGCCAGCAGCTTCGGACAGGGGAGCGAAAAACTGTTTTTT; CDR3: CASSFGQGSEKLFF
D: TRBD1; size: -; J: TRBJ1-2; V: TRBV7-9; DNA: TGTGCCAGCAGCTTAACTAGTCGAGGAGGGACAGGGGGCTATGGCTACACCTTC; CDR3: CASSLTSRGGTGGYGYTF
D: -; size: -; J: TRBJ1-4; V: TRBV20-1; DNA: TGCAGTGCAGCTAAAGGGGGGTCTAATGAAAAACTGTTTTTT; CDR3: CSAAKGGSNEKLFF
D: -; size: few; J: TRBJ1-4; V: TRBV13; DNA: TGTGCCAGCAGCTTAGGTCGCGGGGACGAAAAACTGTTTTTT; CDR3: CASSLGRGDEKLFF
D: -; size: -; J: TRBJ2-7; V: TRBV20-1; DNA: TGCAGTGCTAGGGCTTGGCAGGGCCTCTACGAGCAGTACTTC; CDR3: CSARAWQGLYEQYF
D: TRBD1; size: many; J: TRBJ2-3; V: TRBV7-2; DNA: TGTGCCAGCAGCCCGACAGGGTCCGCAGATACGCAGTATTTT; CDR3: CASSPTGSADTQYF
D: -; size: few; J: TRBJ2-5; V: TRBV2; DNA: TGTGCCAGCAGTGACTTGACGGGACAAACATACCAAGAGACCCAGTACTTC; CDR3: CASSDLTGQTYQETQYF
D: TRBD1; size: -; J: TRBJ2-7; V: TRBV28; DNA: TGTGTCAGCAGCCCTATAACTCCGGGACAGGGGTGGGACGAGCAGTACTTC; CDR3: CVSSPITPGQGWDEQYF
D: -; size: once; J: TRBJ1-2; V: TRBV7-6; DNA: TGTGCCAGCAGCTTAGACGGACAGTATGGCTACACCTTC; CDR3: CASSLDGQYGYTF
D: -; size: -; J: TRBJ2-5; V: TRBV20-1; DNA: TGCAGTGCTAGGGACCCCAGGGACGCCCCCCACTTC; CDR3: CSARDPRDAPHF
D: -; size: few; J: TRBJ1-1; V: TRBV7-9; DNA: TGTGCCAGCAGCCCGGGTTCGGGAGCGGACACTGAAGCTTTCTTT; CDR3: CASSPGSGADTEAFF
D: -; size: -; J: TRBJ2-7; V: TRBV20-1; DNA: TGCAGTGCTAGAGCGCACGTTCTCCGGACAGCCGAGGACTACGAGCAGTACTTC; CDR3: CSARAHVLRTAEDYEQYF
D: -; size: -; J: TRBJ2-5; V: TRBV20-1; DNA: TGCAGTGCTAGTGGTTTCAGGGAAGAGACCCAGTACTTC; CDR3: CSASGFREETQYF
D: -; size: few; J: TRBJ2-5; V: TRBV28; DNA: TGTGCCAGCAGTTTTAGATCGGTGGGACGGCAAGAGACCCAGTACTTC; CDR3: CASSFRSVGRQETQYF
D: TRBD1; size: -; J: TRBJ1-2; V: TRBV9; DNA: TGTGCCAGCAGCGTAGTCTCCTCAGGGGGCGAAGGCTACACCTTC; CDR3: CASSVVSSGGEGYTF
D: -; size: many; J: TRBJ1-2; V: TRBV7-9; DNA: TGTGCCAGCAGCCCTAATGTGAACATGGCGGATTCTAACTATGGCTACACCTTC; CDR3: CASSPNVNMADSNYGYTF
D: TRBD1; size: few; J: TRBJ1-6; V: TRBV20-1; DNA: TGCAGTGCTAGAGATACGACAGGGGGGAAATCACCCCTCCACTTT; CDR3: CSARDTTGGKSPLHF
D: -; size: -; J: TRBJ2-5; V: TRBV7-2; DNA: TGTGCCAGCAGCCCTCGGGACAAAGAGACCCAGTACTTC; CDR3: CASSPRDKETQYF
D: TRBD1; size: -; J: TRBJ1-1; V: TRBV10-3; DNA: TGTGCCATCAGTGGGACAGGGGTGACTGGAGCTTTCTTT; CDR3: CAISGTGVTGAFF
D: -; size: few; J: TRBJ1-2; V: TRBV29-1; DNA: TGCAGCATTGAAGTCGGCTCTGGGTCAGAGGATGGCTACACCTTC; CDR3: CSIEVGSGSEDGYTF
D: -; size: few; J: TRBJ2-3; V: TRBV13; DNA: TGTGCCAGCAGCTTAGGAGAGGCCGTTAGCACAGATACGCAGTATTTT; CDR3: CASSLGEAVSTDTQYF
D: -; size: -; J: TRBJ1-6; V: TRBV7-2; DNA: TGTGCCAGCAGTAAATGGCAGGTCAATTCACCCCTCCACTTT; CDR3: CASSKWQVNSPLHF
D: TRBD2; size: -; J: TRBJ2-1; V: TRBV6-4; DNA: TGTGCCATTCCACTAGCGGGGGAGTACAATGAGCAGTTCTTC; CDR3: CAIPLAGEYNEQFF
D: TRBD1; size: many; J: TRBJ2-7; V: TRBV27; DNA: TGTGCCAGCAGCCCTGGACAGGTCGCCACCTCACTTCTACGAGGAGAGCAGTACTTC; CDR3: CASSPGQVATSLLRGEQYF
D: TRBD2; size: once; J: TRBJ2-1; V: TRBV5-1; DNA: TGCGCCAGCAGCATGACTAGCGGGGGGTACAATGGGCAGTTCTTC; CDR3: CASSMTSGGYNGQFF
D: TRBD1; size: few; J: TRBJ2-1; V: TRBV5-1; DNA: TGCGCCAGCAGCTCGTACCTAAGACAGGGGGCAGGGAATGAGCAGTTCTTC; CDR3: CASSSYLRQGAGNEQFF
D: -; size: few; J: TRBJ1-2; V: TRBV29-1; DNA: TGCAGCGTTGAAGATGTCTATGGCTACACCTTC; CDR3: CSVEDVYGYTF
D: TRBD1; size: many; J: TRBJ1-2; V: TRBV4-1; DNA: TGCGCCAGCAGCCAAGGGGGACAGTCCTATGGCTACACCTTC; CDR3: CASSQGGQSYGYTF
D: -; size: -; J: TRBJ1-4; V: TRBV7-9; DNA: TGTGCCAGCAGCCAAAGCAGGGGACTCATGGAAAAACTGTTTTTT; CDR3: CASSQSRGLMEKLFF
D: -; size: few; J: TRBJ1-5; V: TRBV27; DNA: TGTGCCAGCAGTCCGCAGTACCATCAGCCCCAGCATTTT; CDR3: CASSPQYHQPQHF
D: -; size: -; J: TRBJ1-1; V: TRBV25-1; DNA: TGTGCCAGCAGTGATTCTCTTGGTAGGGGCACTGAAGCTTTCTTT; CDR3: CASSDSLGRGTEAFF
D: -; size: many; J: TRBJ2-6; V: TRBV4-3; DNA: TGCGCCAGCAGCCAAGAGATGGGCTCTGGGGCCAACGTCCTGACTTTC; CDR3: CASSQEMGSGANVLTF
D: -; size: few; J: TRBJ2-7; V: TRBV5-1; DNA: TGCGCCAGCAGCCCCCAAACGACAGGCTACGAGCAGTACTTC; CDR3: CASSPQTTGYEQYF
D: TRBD1; size: many; J: TRBJ2-7; V: TRBV20-1; DNA: TGCAGTGCAAAACCGGGACAGGGTTACGAGCAGTACTTC; CDR3: CSAKPGQGYEQYF
D: -; size: many; J: TRBJ1-1; V: TRBV29-1; DNA: TGCAGCGCCTCGGGAATTGGCACTGAAGCTTTCTTT; CDR3: CSASGIGTEAFF
D: TRBD1; size: -; J: TRBJ1-1; V: TRBV7-2; DNA: TGTGCCAGCAGCCGACTCAGGGGGACTGAAGCTTTCTTT; CDR3: CASSRLRGTEAFF
D: -; size: many; J: TRBJ2-6; V: TRBV20-1; DNA: TGCAGTGCTACCTTCCACTCTGGGGCCAACGTCCTGACTTTC; CDR3: CSATFHSGANVLTF
D: TRBD2; size: many; J: TRBJ2-7; V: TRBV4-1; DNA: TGCGCCAGCAGCCAATCGGTCGGGCTAGCGGGCTCCTACGAGCAGTACTTC; CDR3: CASSQSVGLAGSYEQYF
D: -; size: few; J: TRBJ2-7; V: TRBV14; DNA: TGTGCCAGCAGCCAAGATGGTAACTCCTACGGGCAGTACTTC; CDR3: CASSQDGNSYGQYF
D: -; size: -; J: TRBJ1-2; V: TRBV7-2; DNA: TGTGCCACCTTCCGGGTAGGGCCGGCGGACTATGGCTACACCTTC; CDR3: CATFRVGPADYGYTF
D: -; size: -; J: TRBJ2-7; V: TRBV29-1; DNA: TGCAGCGTTTCAGTGGCGGGACGCCACTCCTACGAGCAGTACTTC; CDR3: CSVSVAGRHSYEQYF
D: -; size: many; J: TRBJ2-7; V: TRBV29-1; DNA: TGCAGCGTTGAAGGACAGTCCTACGAGCAGTACTTC; CDR3: CSVEGQSYEQYF